This entry describes one T cell receptor beta chain. The data were obtained in a study of blood T cell repertoires in COVID-19. Authors' methods: Scientists estimated how many nucleated cells there were by amplifying reference gene primers. Repertoires were generated with immunoSEQ multiplex PCR, while TCRdb's copy carries only in-frame clones and drops some. Clonal size and the V and J genes are those of that table, whereas D and trimming came from the DNA. The sample has more than 200,000 clones; under 90% are singletons. The germline V gene encodes CDR1 SGHRS and CDR2 YFSETQ. Trimming took 0 bases from V and 0 from J, leaving 13 bases between them. The CDR3 length is 17 residues.

This clonotype originated in a woman of 80 years or more with COVID-19, enrolled during active disease. This chain links TRBV5-1 with TRBJ1-3; possibly TRBD1 for D (5 bases). The sample was peripheral blood. CDR3 DNA sequence: TGCGCCAGCAGCTTGGCCGGACACGGTTTCTCTGGAAACACCATATATTTT. It encodes CASSLAGHGFSGNTIYF.